This T cell receptor beta chain was sequenced for a study of blood T cells in healthy people across ages. The study's findings and limits: Per million T cells, TCR beta diversity dropped about linearly as age rose. CMV infection status of these donors was not known.

Points on this clonotype: Its specificity is unknown.

Sample-barcoded 5' priming and a J-beta primer mix drove a second PCR of about 6 to 12 cycles. Sequencing yielded, for each sample, at least 2.5 million paired-end reads carrying CDR3. TCRdb re-called the 5' RACE reads through MiXCR, storing one row per CDR3 protein. The data show 600,000 to 1,000,000 distinct CDR3 sequences, roughly 64% seen once. Per sample, no less than 5.5 micrograms of total RNA were extracted. The specimen was blood. This clonotype was obtained from a man younger than 45 in good health.

CDR3 amino acids: CASRPYSGSVTDTQYF. The CDR3 DNA reads as TGTGCCAGCAGGCCCTATAGCGGGAGTGTAACAGATACGCAGTATTTT. The V gene is TRBV28, the J gene TRBJ2-3; 9 bases are shared with TRBD2. The CDR3 contains 16 residues. The V and J ends lost 6 bases and 3 bases, in that order; junction bases with no gene match: 10. Germline CDR1 MDHEN, CDR2 SYDVKM.